This T cell receptor (beta chain) stems from a study of long-term antiretroviral therapy in people with HIV. This was the immunoSEQ v3.0 assay at survey level. TCRdb keeps only in-frame clones here, not all; method: immunoSEQ multiplex PCR. The top ten clones hold 2.7% of a sample with 40,000 to 45,000 clones, nearly 95% of them seen once. The length of the CDR3 is 17 residues. V gave up 1 base and J gave up 4 bases; unmatched junction bases: 6. Germline CDR1 reads LGHNA; CDR2 reads YNFKEQ. At least two post-ART and at least one pre-ART PBMC sample were available for each donor. Participants living with HIV all received treatment in the United States.

The TCR originated in a woman between 45 and 60 years old with HIV. The sample consisted of unsorted PBMCs, taken 3.7 years after starting antiretroviral therapy. The chain couples TRBV4-2 to TRBJ2-3; 12 nucleotides align to TRBD2. CDR3 DNA sequence: TGTGCCAGCAGCCAAGTACCTAGCGGGGGGGCCCCAGATACGCAGTATTTT. Translated, it gives CASSQVPSGGAPDTQYF.